These 32 T cell receptor beta chains were all obtained from the same sample, sequenced in a study of T cells after yellow fever vaccination. Via MiXCR, TCRdb re-called the 5' RACE reads, giving one row per CDR3 protein. The repertoire has approximately 340,000 distinct CDR3 sequences, over 8% of them found once; the top ten carry about a sixth. The specimen was PBMCs, collected on the day of the first yellow fever vaccination. These receptor sequences come from a man between 18 and 35 years old who received the YFV17D yellow fever vaccine.

This clonotype has a handful of counts. The rearrangement uses TRBV5-1 and TRBJ2-5; D is ambiguous. Germline V gene lookup returns CDR1 SGHRS and CDR2 YFSETQ. The CDR3 is 14 amino acids. V lost 2 bases, J lost 4 bases, and 12 bases lay in between. This CDR3 is CASSFSRLGETQYF. CDR3 sequence (DNA): TGCGCCAGCAGCTTTTCGCGGTTAGGAGAGACCCAGTACTTC.

The chain couples TRBV6-1 to TRBJ2-7; 9 bases fit TRBD1. Germline V lookup: CDR1 MNHNS, CDR2 SASEGT. The CDR3 length is 15 residues. Trimming cost V 5 bases and J 8 bases; bases outside gene matches: 13. The CDR3 here is CASSNRDRDWWKQYF. In DNA form, the CDR3 reads TGTGCCAGCAGTAATCGGGACAGGGATTGGTGGAAGCAGTACTTC.

The V gene is TRBV25-1, the J gene TRBJ1-1, with D possibly TRBD1 on 5 matching bases. Trimming removed 4 bases at V and 9 bases at J, with 9 bases between. Germline CDR1 reads MGHDK; CDR2 reads SYGVNS. This CDR3 is built from 11 residues. The CDR3 DNA reads TGTGCCAGCAGTGTTCAGGGTCAAGCTTTCTTT. It yields the protein CASSVQGQAFF.

Only a few counts were recorded for this clonotype. The chain employs TRBV5-1 and TRBJ2-1; D gene unclear. Between the trimmed V and J ends, which lost 4 bases and 9 bases, there was a span of 17 bases. The CDR3 is made up of 14 amino acids. The germline gives CDR1 SGHRS, CDR2 YFSETQ. CDR3 DNA sequence: TGCGCCAGCAGCCCGGCCGATCCTGCTGGTGAGCAGTTCTTC. Protein product: CASSPADPAGEQFF.

This sequence joins TRBV6-6 and TRBJ2-7; D unclear. This CDR3 has 13 amino acids. V dropped 2 bases and J dropped 0 bases, with 5 bases sitting between them. Germline CDR1 MNHNY, CDR2 SVGAGI (reference sequence). The CDR3 nucleotides are TGTGCCAGCAGTTACCAAGTCTCCTACGAGCAGTACTTC. It specifies CASSYQVSYEQYF.

V is TRBV2 and J is TRBJ2-7; weak D call: TRBD2 (6 bases). Germline lookup yields CDR1 SNHLY and CDR2 FYNNEI. Trimming cost V 6 bases and J 5 bases, with 14 bases left between them. This CDR3 is 13 amino acids long. CDR3 coding DNA: TGTGCCAGCAGCTTTTTGCGGGGTCACGAGCAGTACGTC. It codes for CASSFLRGHEQYV.

This clonotype was seen a handful of times. The chain combines TRBV7-9 with TRBJ1-4, with a possible D match to TRBD1 (5 bases). V lost 2 bases to trimming and J lost 7 bases, with 8 bases between them. From germline, CDR1 is SEHNR and CDR2 FQNEAQ (reference sequence). This CDR3 comprises 13 residues. CDR3 sequence reads: CASSLPDSEKLFF. In nucleotides, the CDR3 is TGTGCCAGCAGCTTACCAGACAGTGAAAAACTGTTTTTT.

V is TRBV5-1 and J is TRBJ2-5, with D possibly matching TRBD1 (6 bases). The V end was cut by 4 bases, the J end by 1 base, with 17 bases between. From germline, CDR1 is SGHRS and CDR2 YFSETQ. The CDR3 totals 16 residues. CDR3 coding DNA: TGCGCCAGCAGCCGGGGTCCGGAACAGGGCCAAGAGACCCAGTACTTC. This gives the protein CASSRGPEQGQETQYF.

This clonotype was seen a handful of times. The rearrangement joins TRBV20-1 to TRBJ1-2; the D gene is possibly TRBD1 (6 bases). The V and J ends lost 5 bases and 2 bases respectively, with 15 bases between them. Germline CDR1 is DFQATT and CDR2 is SNEGSKA (reference sequence). This CDR3 comprises 14 residues. This CDR3 reads CSAPIPGHNYGYTF. CDR3 in DNA: TGCAGTGCTCCCATCCCGGGACACAACTATGGCTACACCTTC.

This clonotype was detected ten times or more. The V call is TRBV6-4, the J call TRBJ2-1, with TRBD2 matching 12 bases. The CDR3 totals 15 residues. Trimming removed 6 bases from V and 8 bases from J; junction bases left unmatched: 8. Germline CDR1 and CDR2: MRHNA and SNTAGT. The DNA of the CDR3 is TGTGCCAGCAGCCGGACTAGCGGGGAGGGGCATGAGCAGTTCTTC. Its protein product is CASSRTSGEGHEQFF.

The chain uses TRBV4-3 and TRBJ2-2; 10 positions agree with TRBD1. Looked up from germline, CDR1 is LGHNA and CDR2 is YSLEER. V lost 3 bases, J lost 5 bases, and 3 bases stayed unmatched. This CDR3 has 15 amino acids. The CDR3 spells CASSQTGGATGELFF. Written as DNA, the CDR3 is TGCGCCAGCAGCCAGACAGGGGGCGCAACCGGGGAGCTGTTTTTT.

For the CDR3, the DNA is TGTGCCAGCAGCTCCACAGGCGCTAACTATGGCTACACCTTC. Its translation is CASSSTGANYGYTF. The rearrangement joins TRBV5-6 to TRBJ1-2; D is perhaps TRBD1 (5 bases). The V gene's germline CDR1 is SGHDT and CDR2 YYEEEE. V lost 3 bases and J 0 bases, leaving 9 bases between the germline ends. The CDR3 is made up of 14 amino acids.

The rearrangement links TRBV4-3 to TRBJ2-4; the D gene is possibly TRBD1 (6 bases). V shed 0 bases and J shed 5 bases, with 11 bases lying between them. Germline V CDR1 and CDR2: LGHNA, YSLEER. The CDR3 runs 15 residues. CDR3 sequence: CASSQDQGPQNIQYF. The CDR3 DNA is TGCGCCAGCAGCCAAGATCAGGGGCCTCAAAACATTCAGTACTTC.

There are many counts of this clonotype. The chain recombines TRBV29-1 with TRBJ2-7; D is unresolved. In germline, CDR1 is SQVTM, CDR2 ANQGSEA. The CDR3 totals 12 residues. The CDR3 loop is CSTSVGTYEQYF. DNA for the CDR3: TGCAGTACCAGTGTAGGAACCTACGAGCAGTACTTC.

The sample holds a few counts of this clonotype. This chain connects TRBV7-9 to TRBJ1-2; 11 bases align to TRBD1. This CDR3 is 16 amino acids long. Germline CDR1 and CDR2: SEHNR and FQNEAQ (reference sequence). After removal of 0 bases from V and 8 bases from J, the junction contained 8 bases not matched to a gene. In nucleotides, the CDR3 is TGTGCCAGCAGCTTAGCGGCCGGACAGGGGGCGGAAGGCTACACCTTC. Translated, it gives CASSLAAGQGAEGYTF.

This clonotype appeared a few times. This chain uses TRBV20-1 with TRBJ1-2, with 7 nucleotides matching TRBD1. The CDR3 loop spans 15 amino acids. Trimming cost V 1 base and J 4 bases; bases outside gene matches: 9. CDR1 is DFQATT, CDR2 SNEGSKA, per germline (reference sequence). CDR3 nucleotide sequence: TGCAGTGCTAGAGTTACGAGAGGGGGCAGCTATGGCTACACCTTC. It codes for CSARVTRGGSYGYTF.

The V and J genes are TRBV7-9 and TRBJ1-1, with 9 bases that match TRBD1. The germline V gene encodes CDR1 SEHNR and CDR2 FQNEAQ (reference sequence). This CDR3 region has 13 residues. Trimming took 7 bases from V and 5 from J; bases not matched to a gene: 5. Written as DNA, the CDR3 is TGTGCCAGCACCGGACAGGGGCGAACTGAAGCTTTCTTT. It encodes CASTGQGRTEAFF.

This clonotype was counted a few times. The gene calls are TRBV5-6 and TRBJ2-3; D is unresolved. Per the germline V gene, CDR1 is SGHDT and CDR2 is YYEEEE. This CDR3 region has 14 residues. V lost 4 bases and J lost 0, with 9 bases in between. CDR3: CASSVVHSTDTQYF. In DNA, the CDR3 is TGTGCCAGCAGCGTAGTACACAGCACAGATACGCAGTATTTT.

This chain links TRBV28 with TRBJ2-5; 8 bases line up with TRBD2. V shed 5 bases and J 5 bases; nucleotides not matched to a gene: 10. Germline V gene data show CDR1 as MDHEN and CDR2 as SYDVKM. This CDR3 spans 15 amino acids. CDR3 sequence: CASSPLQRGLETQYF. The CDR3 DNA reads TGTGCCAGCAGTCCCCTCCAGCGGGGGCTCGAGACCCAGTACTTC.

A few counts support this clonotype. The chain carries TRBV4-1 and TRBJ1-3; D gene unclear. The length of the CDR3 is 18 residues. Germline assignment: CDR1 MGHRA and CDR2 YSYEKL. Between the trimmed V and J ends, which lost 3 bases and 4 bases, there was a span of 22 bases. DNA for the CDR3: TGCGCCAGCAGCCACGCCTTGACGGGCCTAAGGGTCGGAAACACCATATATTTT. It specifies CASSHALTGLRVGNTIYF.

The V gene is TRBV12-3 or TRBV12-4, the J gene TRBJ2-3; 10 bases are a match to TRBD2. Germline trimming cut 6 bases from V and 2 bases from J; bases unmatched to any gene: 11. This CDR3 is built from 17 residues. The CDR3 loop is CASSFCRLAGVTDTQYF. Written as DNA, the CDR3 is TGTGCCAGCAGCTTTTGCAGGCTAGCGGGGGTCACAGATACGCAGTATTTT.

This clonotype has a handful of counts. The chain carries TRBV7-2 and TRBJ2-1; D unclear. The CDR3 spans 12 residues. The germline V gene encodes CDR1 SGHTA and CDR2 FQGNSA. Trimming removed 3 bases at V and 9 bases at J, with 9 bases between. CDR3 in DNA: TGTGCCAGCAGCTTCCCCCCAAGTGAGCAGTTCTTC. This translates into CASSFPPSEQFF.

This clonotype was seen only a few times. This chain links TRBV27 with TRBJ1-5; the match to TRBD1 covers 8 bases. The CDR3 loop spans 16 amino acids. The V gene end was trimmed by 6 bases and the J gene end by 8 bases; junction bases not matched to a gene: 15. Germline-derived CDR1 and CDR2 are MNHEY and SMNVEV (reference sequence). CDR3 in DNA: TGTGCCAGCAGAGCGAGCAGACAGGGGATAATAGAGCCCCAGCATTTT. Residues: CASRASRQGIIEPQHF.

This chain connects TRBV6-2 or TRBV6-3 to TRBJ1-1; D ambiguous. Germline V gives CDR1 MNHEY, CDR2 SVGEGT. V lost 6 bases to trimming and J lost 0 bases, with 5 bases between them. The CDR3 runs 12 residues. CDR3 loop: CASRDVNTEAFF. As DNA, the CDR3 is TGTGCCAGCAGGGACGTGAACACTGAAGCTTTCTTT.

There are a few counts of this clonotype. CDR3 in amino acids: CASSKPPSLVGETQYF. The CDR3 nucleotides read TGTGCCAGCAGCAAACCCCCCTCGCTGGTTGGAGAGACCCAGTACTTC. The genes are TRBV7-2 and TRBJ2-5, with unresolved D. V lost 5 bases to trimming and J lost 4 bases, with 20 bases between them. Germline loops: CDR1 SGHTA, CDR2 FQGNSA. The CDR3 extends over 16 amino acids. Using reference TRBV7-2 and TRBJ2-5 for the parts outside the CDR3, the full variable domain is GAGVSQSPSNKVTEKGKDVELRCDPISGHTALYWYRQSLGQGLEFLIYFQGNSAPDKSGLPSDRFSAERTGGSVSTLTIQRTQQEDSAVYLCASSKPPSLVGETQYFGPGTRLLVL.

This clonotype was seen only a few times. The chain links TRBV20-1 to TRBJ2-5; 15 nucleotides match TRBD2. From germline, CDR1 is DFQATT and CDR2 SNEGSKA (reference sequence). This CDR3 region has 16 residues. V lost 6 bases, J lost 7 bases, and 12 bases stayed unmatched. CDR3 amino acids: CSAPPRTSGGAGTQYF. The CDR3 region has the DNA TGCAGTGCCCCCCCCCGGACTAGCGGGGGGGCTGGGACCCAGTACTTC.

The chain recombines TRBV18 with TRBJ1-5, with D unclear. This CDR3 comprises 13 residues. CDR1 and CDR2 from the germline V gene are KGHSH and LQKENI. V was pared by 2 bases and J by 5 bases, with 7 bases between. The CDR3 here is CASSPIPDQPQHF. In DNA, the CDR3 is TGTGCCAGCTCACCAATTCCAGATCAGCCCCAGCATTTT.

This clonotype was seen a handful of times. This rearrangement joins TRBV5-1 to TRBJ2-2, with 15 bases fitting TRBD2. The J segment lost 8 bases and the V segment lost 3 bases, leaving 5 bases of the junction unmatched. Per the germline V gene, CDR1 is SGHRS and CDR2 is YFSETQ. This CDR3 spans 16 amino acids. The CDR3 coding sequence is TGCGCCAGCAGCTGGACTAGCGGGGGGGCCACTGGGGAGCTGTTTTTT. Its translation: CASSWTSGGATGELFF.

The rearrangement joins TRBV12-3 or TRBV12-4 to TRBJ2-1; TRBD1 aligns across 9 bases. V trimming: 5 bases; J trimming: 2 bases; junction bases outside the gene matches: 4. The CDR3 extends over 15 amino acids. CDR3 DNA sequence: TGTGCCAGCAGTCAAGACAGGGGGACCTACAATGAGCAGTTCTTC. Translation gives CASSQDRGTYNEQFF.

This clonotype was detected a few times. V usage is TRBV5-1 and J usage is TRBJ2-5, with 10 positions matching TRBD2. The CDR3 has 15 amino acids. V dropped 3 bases and J dropped 6; count of bases not matched to a gene: 8. Germline loops: CDR1 SGHRS, CDR2 YFSETQ. The DNA of the CDR3 is TGCGCCAGCAGCTCTGGTGGACTAGCGGAAAAGACCCAGTACTTC. Amino acids: CASSSGGLAEKTQYF.

The rearrangement links TRBV9 to TRBJ2-1; TRBD1 aligns across 9 bases. The CDR3 has 15 residues. The V gene's germline CDR1 is SGDLS and CDR2 YYNGEE. V dropped 3 bases and J dropped 8; count of bases not matched to a gene: 9. CDR3 bases: TGTGCCAGCAGCGGAACACAGGGGGCGGTTGATGAGCAGTTCTTC. Translated: CASSGTQGAVDEQFF.

V usage is TRBV24-1 and J usage is TRBJ2-2; D gene ambiguous. Germline V CDR1 and CDR2: KGHDR, SFDVKD. The CDR3 is made up of 15 amino acids. V was pared by 1 base and J by 6 bases, with 11 bases between. This CDR3 is CATSDLRLNAGELFF. CDR3 nucleotides: TGTGCCACCAGTGATTTACGGTTAAACGCCGGGGAGCTGTTTTTT.